The T cell receptor beta chain described here comes from a study of T cells in Graves' hyperthyroidism and ophthalmopathy. General study results and limits: Using 13 V-J features, a model discriminated ophthalmopathy from stable hyperthyroidism.

The ends lost 2 bases at V and 6 bases at J; junction bases unmatched: 7. CDR3 size: 17 residues. Germline loops: CDR1 MNHEY, CDR2 SMNVEV (reference sequence). TCR beta CDR3 region amplification was performed from RNA transcripts. In the first-round RT-PCR of the TCR CDR3, the HTBI primer set was used. A single record per CDR3 protein comes from TCRdb applying MiXCR to the multiplex PCR reads. Here the sample spans under 450,000 distinct CDR3 sequences, about a sixth being singletons. This clonotype has at least ten counts. No antigen is known for it. This clonotype originated in a woman aged 18-29 years with Graves' hyperthyroidism. The chain recombines TRBV27 with TRBJ2-1; 13 bases agree with TRBD2. The sample taken for sequencing was blood. CDR3 nucleotides: TGTGCCAGCAGTTTACTGCGACTAGCGGGAGGACTCAATGAGCAGTTCTTC. It yields the protein CASSLLRLAGGLNEQFF.